These T cell receptor beta chains were read from a single sample in a study of regulatory T cells in long-lasting Graves disease. TCRdb independently ran MiXCR on the multiplex PCR reads; one entry per CDR3 protein. The sample carries hundreds of thousands of distinct CDR3 sequences, around a fifth recorded once. The input for sequencing was peripheral blood mononuclear cells (PBMCs), taken when the disease was refractory, from a patient treated with antithyroid drugs. Receptors were obtained from a female donor with Graves disease. The CDR3 runs from the conserved cysteine through the conserved F or W. Fields, in order: J gene, V gene, clone size, D gene, CDR3 DNA, CDR3 protein. The D gene is left open where the match is weak. Only part of the rows carry a size: once, few, many, or a class if the clone is expanded.

TRBJ1-4	TRBV25-1	few	TRBD1	TGTGCCAGCAGTGAAGGAGGGACAGGGGGCCCCACTCGGTTTTTT	CASSEGGTGGPTRFF
TRBJ2-1	TRBV20-1	.	.	TGCAGTGCTAGAGTAACAGGGACCAAAGTTTGGAATGAGCAGTTCTTC	CSARVTGTKVWNEQFF
TRBJ2-5	TRBV5-5	.	TRBD2	TGTGCCTGCACCTCACCACAGGCGGGAGGCCCAGAGACCCAGTACTTC	CACTSPQAGGPETQYF
TRBJ2-1	TRBV12-3/TRBV12-4	.	TRBD2	TGTGCCAGCAGGCTCAGCGGGAGCTCCTACAATGAGCAGTTCTTC	CASRLSGSSYNEQFF
TRBJ2-7	TRBV28	many	.	TGTGCCAGCAGTCGTCCCGGGACCGACTTCTCCTACGAGCAGTACTTC	CASSRPGTDFSYEQYF
TRBJ2-1	TRBV29-1	.	.	TGCAGCGTTGCCCTAAGACTAGTAGGAGAGCAGTTCTTC	CSVALRLVGEQFF
TRBJ2-7	TRBV15	few	.	TGTGCCACCAGCATTTCTAGGAGCTCCTACGAGCAGTACTTC	CATSISRSSYEQYF
TRBJ2-7	TRBV6-2/TRBV6-3	.	.	TGTGCCAGCAGTGAATGGCAGTCCTACGAGCAGTACTTC	CASSEWQSYEQYF
TRBJ1-2	TRBV3-1	.	TRBD1	TGTGCCAGCAGCTCCCGGACAGGGAGGGACTATGGCTACACCTTC	CASSSRTGRDYGYTF
TRBJ2-5	TRBV5-4	few	TRBD2	TGTGCCAGCAGCCCTAAGCGGGAGGGGGAGACCCAGTACTTC	CASSPKREGETQYF
TRBJ2-7	TRBV18	.	TRBD2	TGTGCCAGCTCACTCCACGCCGTAGCGGGAGTCACCTACGAGCAGTACTTC	CASSLHAVAGVTYEQYF
TRBJ1-2	TRBV6-9	.	.	TGTGCCAGCAGTTACCAACCCGGGGACCCTTATGGCTACACCTTC	CASSYQPGDPYGYTF
TRBJ1-4	TRBV3-1	few	TRBD1	TGTGCCAGCAGCCCAGGGACAGGGGCCGCGGAAAATGAAAAACTGTTTTTT	CASSPGTGAAENEKLFF
TRBJ1-2	TRBV20-1	many	.	TGCAGTGCTAGAGGTCCGGGTTTAGTCTACACCTTC	CSARGPGLVYTF
TRBJ2-2	TRBV27	many	TRBD2	TGTGCCAGCAGTTTATCGACTAGCGGGCCTGTCGGGGGCGGGGAGCTGTTTTTT	CASSLSTSGPVGGGELFF
TRBJ2-7	TRBV2	.	.	TGTGCCAGCAGCCGGACTCTCACCTACGAGCAGTACTTC	CASSRTLTYEQYF
TRBJ2-1	TRBV10-2	.	TRBD1	TGCGCCAGCAGCGGGGGGGACAGGGGCAATGAGCAGTTCTTC	CASSGGDRGNEQFF
TRBJ2-5	TRBV12-3/TRBV12-4	many	TRBD2	TGTGCCAGCAGTCCGACTAGCGGGACACAAGAGACCCAGTACTTC	CASSPTSGTQETQYF
TRBJ1-5	TRBV4-2	.	.	TGTGCCAGCAGCCAAGAAGGGACTCCCAATCAGCCCCAGCATTTT	CASSQEGTPNQPQHF
TRBJ2-7	TRBV20-1	many	.	TGCAGTGCTGCTTATGGACAGTCCTACGAGCAGTACTTC	CSAAYGQSYEQYF
TRBJ2-1	TRBV11-1	once	TRBD2	TGTGCCAGCAGCTCCTGGCGGGAGAGGGATGAGCAGTTCTTC	CASSSWRERDEQFF
TRBJ2-5	TRBV5-6	.	TRBD1	TGTGCCAGCAGCTTCGGACAGGGAGCGACCCAGTACTTC	CASSFGQGATQYF
TRBJ2-7	TRBV11-2	many	.	TGTGCCAGCAGCTTCCGAACCTACGAGCAGTACTTC	CASSFRTYEQYF
TRBJ1-2	TRBV2	many	.	TGTGCCAGCTCAAGATCCGGGACTCCCGTCTATGGCTACACCTTC	CASSRSGTPVYGYTF
TRBJ1-2	TRBV5-1	many	.	TGCGCCAGCAGCCCCCGGGGACCGCGCTTTACCTATGGCTACACCTTC	CASSPRGPRFTYGYTF
TRBJ2-7	TRBV28	many	.	TGTGCCAGCAGCCGAGTCATCTACGAGCAGTACTTC	CASSRVIYEQYF
TRBJ2-5	TRBV25-1	.	.	TGTGCCAGCAGTGCGTATCAGGAGGAGGGGGAGACCCAGTACTTC	CASSAYQEEGETQYF
TRBJ2-2	TRBV12-3/TRBV12-4	many	.	TGTGCCAGCAGTTTCCTGGGTGCGACCGGGGAGCTGTTTTTT	CASSFLGATGELFF
TRBJ2-7	TRBV20-1	few	.	TGCAGTGCAACTTACGACCTGACTGGCTCCTACGAGCAGTACTTC	CSATYDLTGSYEQYF
TRBJ2-5	TRBV9	many	.	TGTGCCAGCAGCGAAACGGACAGCCAAGAGACCCAGTACTTC	CASSETDSQETQYF
TRBJ1-2	TRBV3-1	.	.	TGTGCCAGCAGCCAAGGTGGGCAGCTTTTCTATGGCTACACCTTC	CASSQGGQLFYGYTF
TRBJ1-1	TRBV29-1	many	.	TGCAGCGTTGCCGGAGGGGACACTGAAGCTTTCTTT	CSVAGGDTEAFF
TRBJ1-5	TRBV30	few	TRBD1	TGTGCCTGGAGTGTACGGGGACAGGACAATCAGCCCCAGCATTTT	CAWSVRGQDNQPQHF
TRBJ2-7	TRBV2	many	TRBD2	TGTGCCAGCGGTAATGCGGGAGATACCCGCTACGAGCAGTACTTC	CASGNAGDTRYEQYF
TRBJ2-5	TRBV11-2	many	.	TGTGCCAGCAGCTTAGTCAGGAGGGGGGAGACCCAGTACTTC	CASSLVRRGETQYF
TRBJ1-1	TRBV10-3	many	.	TGTGCCATCAGTGAGTCGACAGGCACTGAAGCTTTCTTT	CAISESTGTEAFF
TRBJ1-6	TRBV27	.	.	TGTGCCAGCGTCGGCCTGGGAGGAGTCAATTCACCCCTCCACTTT	CASVGLGGVNSPLHF
TRBJ2-1	TRBV5-1	few	TRBD1	TGCGCCAGCAGCCAAACAGGGGGTTCCTACAATGAGCAGTTCTTC	CASSQTGGSYNEQFF
TRBJ2-2	TRBV15	many	TRBD2	TGTGCCACCAGCACCGGGACTAGCGGGAGTGGGGAGCTGTTTTTT	CATSTGTSGSGELFF
TRBJ2-2	TRBV6-1	many	TRBD2	TGTGCCAGCAGGAATCTAGCGGGAGTGGAATCCGGGGAGCTGTTTTTT	CASRNLAGVESGELFF
TRBJ2-5	TRBV5-6	few	.	TGTGCCAGCAGCAAAGGACCCCTACAAGAGACCCAGTACTTC	CASSKGPLQETQYF
TRBJ2-2	TRBV24-1	.	TRBD2	TGTGCCACCAGTCCCCTTCGGGGGGGAGCGGTCACCGGGGAGCTGTTTTTT	CATSPLRGGAVTGELFF
TRBJ1-1	TRBV5-1	few	TRBD1	TGCGCCAGCAGCTCAGGGGGGATGAACACTGAAGCTTTCTTT	CASSSGGMNTEAFF
TRBJ2-5	TRBV28	many	TRBD1	TGTGCCAGCAGTTTACGACAGGGCCCAGAGACCCAGTACTTC	CASSLRQGPETQYF
TRBJ1-1	TRBV6-5	many	TRBD1	TGTGCCAGCAGTTACTCATCAGGGGGCCAAACTGAAGCTTTCTTT	CASSYSSGGQTEAFF
TRBJ2-1	TRBV28	.	TRBD2	TGTGCCAGCAGTGTAGCGGGAGGGAACAATGAGCAGTTCTTC	CASSVAGGNNEQFF
TRBJ1-5	TRBV28	many	.	TGTGCCAGCAGAAATGGGGGACAACGCAATCAGCCCCAGCATTTT	CASRNGGQRNQPQHF
TRBJ1-3	TRBV5-1	.	.	TGCGCCAGCAGCTTGGACGGGGAGGCAAACACCATATATTTT	CASSLDGEANTIYF
TRBJ1-1	TRBV5-1	few	.	TGCGCCAGCAGCTTGAACGGACCGACGAACACTGAAGCTTTCTTT	CASSLNGPTNTEAFF
TRBJ1-2	TRBV6-1	many	.	TGTGCCAGCAGAGAGGGGGGCTCTCCGGGCTACACCTTC	CASREGGSPGYTF
TRBJ2-2	TRBV7-8	few	.	TGTGCCAGCAGCCGCCCCACAGGAGCCGGGGAGCTGTTTTTT	CASSRPTGAGELFF
TRBJ1-2	TRBV5-4	few	TRBD1	TGTGCCAGCAGCTCCGGACAGGGGGTCTCTGGCTACACCTTC	CASSSGQGVSGYTF
TRBJ2-2	TRBV20-1	.	.	TGCAGTGCTAGACGACGGGAGAACACCGGGGAGCTGTTTTTT	CSARRRENTGELFF
TRBJ2-3	TRBV28	.	.	TGTGCCAGCAGCGTAGGGTTCCGGAGCACAGATACGCAGTATTTT	CASSVGFRSTDTQYF
TRBJ2-7	TRBV28	.	.	TGTGCCAGCAGCCCGCGAAAAGCAGGGGTTCTACCCCACGAGCAGTACTTC	CASSPRKAGVLPHEQYF
TRBJ1-1	TRBV19	many	.	TGTGCCAGTAGTATTGGGTCCGCTATGAACACTGAAGCTTTCTTT	CASSIGSAMNTEAFF
TRBJ2-7	TRBV29-1	many	.	TGCAGCGTTTGGGACTTGTTGGAGCAGTACTTC	CSVWDLLEQYF
TRBJ2-5	TRBV19	few	.	TGTGCCAGTCGTGGGGCGGCCCAAGAGACCCAGTACTTC	CASRGAAQETQYF
TRBJ2-5	TRBV7-9	few	.	TGTGCCAGCAGCCCCTATGAGTTGACCCAGTACTTC	CASSPYELTQYF
TRBJ1-1	TRBV28	.	TRBD1	TGTGCCAGCAGTTCACCGTACGGGACAGTAGGGGCTTTCTTT	CASSSPYGTVGAFF